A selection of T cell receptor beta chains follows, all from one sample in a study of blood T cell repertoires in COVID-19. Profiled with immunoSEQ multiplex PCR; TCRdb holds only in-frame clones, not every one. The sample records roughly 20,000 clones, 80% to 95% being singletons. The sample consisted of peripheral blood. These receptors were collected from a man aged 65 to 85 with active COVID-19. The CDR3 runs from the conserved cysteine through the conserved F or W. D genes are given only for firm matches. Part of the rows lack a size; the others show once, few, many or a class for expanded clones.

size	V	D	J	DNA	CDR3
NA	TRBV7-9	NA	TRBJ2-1	TGTGCCAGCAGCTTGACAGGACTAGGGGGGACGCAGTTCTTC	CASSLTGLGGTQFF
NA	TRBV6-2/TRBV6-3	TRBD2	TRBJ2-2	TGTGCCAGCAGCCTAGCGGGGGGGTACACCGGGGAGCTGTTTTTT	CASSLAGGYTGELFF
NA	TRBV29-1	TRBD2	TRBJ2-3	TGCAGCTTTAGGGAGGGGCTAGCCGTAGATACGCAGTATTTT	CSFREGLAVDTQYF
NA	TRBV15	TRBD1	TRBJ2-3	TGTGCCACCAGCAGAGATCTCCCGGGACAGGGATCAGATACGCAGTATTTT	CATSRDLPGQGSDTQYF
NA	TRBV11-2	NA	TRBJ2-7	TGTGCCAGCAGCTTCCTGCCAGGGGATTCCGAGCAGTACTTC	CASSFLPGDSEQYF
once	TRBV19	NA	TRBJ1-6	TGTGCCAGATGGCCGCGGGGCCCCGCAGGTTCACCCCTCCACTTT	CARWPRGPAGSPLHF
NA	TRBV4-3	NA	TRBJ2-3	TGCGCCAGCAGCCGGGCGGGTCTAGGCACAGATACGCAGTATTTT	CASSRAGLGTDTQYF
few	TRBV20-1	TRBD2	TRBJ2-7	TGCAGTGCTAGTGAGTTGGGACTAGCGTCTTACGAGCAGTACTTC	CSASELGLASYEQYF
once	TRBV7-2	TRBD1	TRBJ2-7	TGTGCCAGCAGGATAGGGGGAGACAGGGGCGGCGACGAGCAGTACTTC	CASRIGGDRGGDEQYF
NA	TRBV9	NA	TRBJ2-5	TGTGCCAGCAGTCGGCAGGGAGGTTTAGTCGAGACCCAGTACTTC	CASSRQGGLVETQYF
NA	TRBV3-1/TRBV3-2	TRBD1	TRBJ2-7	TGTGCCAGCAGCCGACAGGGGCCCTACGAGCAGTACTTC	CASSRQGPYEQYF
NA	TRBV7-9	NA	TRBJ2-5	TGTGCCAGCAGCTCCACCACAGGCTTCCAAGAGACCCAGTACTTC	CASSSTTGFQETQYF
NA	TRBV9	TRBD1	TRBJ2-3	TGTGCCAGCAGCGTAGGTCAGGGGGGCACAGATACGCAGTATTTT	CASSVGQGGTDTQYF
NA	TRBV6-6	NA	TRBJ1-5	TGTGCCAGCAGTTACCTCAATCAGCCCCAGCATTTT	CASSYLNQPQHF
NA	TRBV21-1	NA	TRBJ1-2	TGTGCCAGCAGCAAAGTACTTCCGTGCTACACCTTC	CASSKVLPCYTF
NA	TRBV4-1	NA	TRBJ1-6	TGCGCCAGCAGCCAAAGACAGGATCGGATCTATAATTCACCCCTCCACTTT	CASSQRQDRIYNSPLHF
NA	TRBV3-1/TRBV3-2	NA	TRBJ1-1	TGTGCCAGCAGCCAGGGACAGAACACTGAAGCTTTCTTT	CASSQGQNTEAFF
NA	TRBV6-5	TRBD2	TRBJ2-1	TGTGCCAGCCGGGGGCGGGGGGCCTACAATGAGCAGTTCTTC	CASRGRGAYNEQFF
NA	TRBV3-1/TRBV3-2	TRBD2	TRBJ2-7	TGTGCCAGCAGCCGGTCGACGGGGGGGTTGCTCGAGCAGTACTTC	CASSRSTGGLLEQYF
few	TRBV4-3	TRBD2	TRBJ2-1	TGCGCCAGCAGCGCCGGGACTAGCTCCTACAATGAGCAGTTCTTC	CASSAGTSSYNEQFF
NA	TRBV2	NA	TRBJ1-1	TGTGCCAGCAGTGTGGAGGGGATCTTGGCTTTCTTT	CASSVEGILAFF
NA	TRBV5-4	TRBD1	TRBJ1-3	TGTGCCAGCAGCCCTTGGACAGGGGATTCCGGAAACACCATATATTTT	CASSPWTGDSGNTIYF
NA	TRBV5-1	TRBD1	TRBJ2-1	TGCGCCAGCAGCTTGGACCCCGGGACAGGGCCAAATGAGCAGTTCTTC	CASSLDPGTGPNEQFF
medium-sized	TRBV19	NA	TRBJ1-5	TGTGCCAGTAGTATGACCTGGCGGGATCAGCCCCAGCATTTT	CASSMTWRDQPQHF
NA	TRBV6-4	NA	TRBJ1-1	TGTGCCAGCAGTGATCCCGACAGACACCCCTGGCAAGCTTTCTTT	CASSDPDRHPWQAFF
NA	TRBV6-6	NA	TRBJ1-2	TGTGCCAGCAGCCCCCGGGGAAGGGAGGGCTACACCTTC	CASSPRGREGYTF
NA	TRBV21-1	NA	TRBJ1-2	TGTGCCAGCAGCAAAGAGGGACAGGGGCACTATGGCTACACCTTC	CASSKEGQGHYGYTF
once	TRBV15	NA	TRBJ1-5	TGTGCCACCAGCAGAGATCAGGGGCCCCAGCATTTT	CATSRDQGPQHF
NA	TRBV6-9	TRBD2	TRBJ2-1	TGTGCCAGCAGTGGACTAGCGGGGGGGGAGAATGAGCAGTTCTTC	CASSGLAGGENEQFF
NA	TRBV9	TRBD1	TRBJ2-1	TGTGCCAGCAGCGTGGAGACAGGGGGTTTTGAGCAGTTCTTC	CASSVETGGFEQFF